This TCR beta chain is drawn from a study of T-cell memory formation after mild COVID-19. Study-wide context: Largely donor-specific sequence clusters came from two donors.

In germline, CDR1 is MRHNA, CDR2 SNTAGT. The CDR3 loop spans 14 amino acids. Between the trimmed V and J ends, which lost 6 bases and 6 bases, there was a span of 14 bases. This clonotype came up many times. Antigen: not known. MiXCR, run by TCRdb on the 5' RACE reads, gives a single entry per CDR3 protein. Of fewer than 350,000 distinct CDR3 sequences in the sample, over 15% were seen once. General study findings and limits: Cross-reactive memory seemingly joined, as some responding clones were found in pre-infection memory. What remained unconfirmed was the SARS-CoV-2 specificity of second-wave clones peaking on day 37. Chiefly within CM and EM were the contracting CD4+ clones; CD8+ ones were within EMRA.

The receptor was isolated from a man between 18 and 29 years old who had mild COVID-19 (a few samples of this study predate the infection). Cell type and time point are not known. What was sequenced was PBMCs or a T cell subset sorted from them (not recorded which). The chain couples TRBV6-4 to TRBJ2-2; tentative D call: TRBD2 (6 bases). CDR3 region: CASRLHPGAGELFF. The DNA of the CDR3 is TGTGCCAGCAGGCTCCATCCGGGGGCCGGGGAGCTGTTTTTT.